This is a list of T cell receptor beta chains from one sample in a study of CD4 T cells in relation to SARS-CoV-2 and coronaviruses. Clones were sequenced by immunoSEQ multiplex PCR, and TCRdb holds only the in-frame ones, with some missing. The sample records 20,000 or so clones, about 76% being singletons. Their cognate antigens are unknown. The sample taken for sequencing was CD4+ T cells from PBMCs, cultured in vitro. The receptors stem from a human donor in good health. The CDR3 runs from the conserved cysteine through the conserved F or W. A D gene is named only where the DNA matches it firmly. Not every row has a clone size; where given, it reads once, few, many or a size class.

TGTGCCAGCTCACCGGGGGTCTATGGCTACACCTTC	CASSPGVYGYTF	TRBV18	.	.	TRBJ1-2
TGTGCCAGCAGCCGAGGATTCTATGGCTACACCTTC	CASSRGFYGYTF	TRBV14	few	.	TRBJ1-2
TGTGCCAGCAGCTCTAACCAACGGGGGACCCAGTACTTC	CASSSNQRGTQYF	TRBV7-2	.	.	TRBJ2-5
TGTGCCAGCCCCCGACAGGTGAACACTGAAGCTTTCTTT	CASPRQVNTEAFF	TRBV6-6	few	.	TRBJ1-1
TGTGCCAGCAGCTTAGCCTCTCTGGCCGGGGAAACCCGATACAATGAGCAGTTCTTC	CASSLASLAGETRYNEQFF	TRBV7-6	.	.	TRBJ2-1
TGTGCCAGCAGCCTAAGGCCTGGGACGCGCACCTACGAGCAGTACTTC	CASSLRPGTRTYEQYF	TRBV7-2	.	.	TRBJ2-7
TGTGCCAGCAGCGAAACCGGGGGGGCCGCGGCCCAGTACTTC	CASSETGGAAAQYF	TRBV7-7	.	TRBD2	TRBJ2-5
TGTGCCAGCTCACCAATGGAGACCCAGTACTTC	CASSPMETQYF	TRBV18	.	.	TRBJ2-5
TGCGCCAGCAGCGGGGGACAGCTCAACACTGAAGCTTTCTTT	CASSGGQLNTEAFF	TRBV5-1	few	TRBD1	TRBJ1-1
TGTGCCTGGAGTAGGGGACAGGGGACCTGGGGGACTGAAGCTTTCTTT	CAWSRGQGTWGTEAFF	TRBV30	.	TRBD1	TRBJ1-1
TGTGCCAGCAGCTTACAGGGGCGACCGTTCTATGGCTACACCTTC	CASSLQGRPFYGYTF	TRBV7-2	.	.	TRBJ1-2
TGTGCCAGCAGTTACTCGAGGGCGGACCAAGAGACCCAGTACTTC	CASSYSRADQETQYF	TRBV6-6	once	.	TRBJ2-5
TGTGCCAGCAGCTTGGTTCCGGGACAGGGTTCAGGAAACACCATATATTTT	CASSLVPGQGSGNTIYF	TRBV7-2	.	TRBD1	TRBJ1-3
TGCGCCAGCAGCCAAGCGGCAGGGGGCCCAACCTCCTATGGCTACACCTTC	CASSQAAGGPTSYGYTF	TRBV4-3	.	TRBD1	TRBJ1-2
TGTGCCAGCAGGGGGGATATGAACACTGAAGCTTTCTTT	CASRGDMNTEAFF	TRBV25-1	.	.	TRBJ1-1
TGTGCCAGCAGCCAAGATCTTATGAGCAGGGCGAGGTCACCCCTCCACTTT	CASSQDLMSRARSPLHF	TRBV3-1/TRBV3-2	.	.	TRBJ1-6
TGTGCCAGCAGTACCGGGGGAGGCCTTTATAGCAATCAGCCCCAGCATTTT	CASSTGGGLYSNQPQHF	TRBV5-6	.	.	TRBJ1-5
TGTGCCAGCAGCCCTACTTTACAGGGTTTCTCTGAAGCTTTCTTT	CASSPTLQGFSEAFF	TRBV7-8	.	.	TRBJ1-1
TGTGCCAGCAGCTTGACAGGGGGCGCTTCCTCCGTCTCCTACGAGCAGTACTTC	CASSLTGGASSVSYEQYF	TRBV5-6	.	TRBD1	TRBJ2-7
TGTGCCAGCAGCCAACGTTGGGCGAGCAACTCTGATACGCAGTATTTT	CASSQRWASNSDTQYF	TRBV3-1/TRBV3-2	once	.	TRBJ2-3
TGTGCCAGCAGCCAACGAGGTCAGGGGAATGGCTACACCTTC	CASSQRGQGNGYTF	TRBV4-2	.	.	TRBJ1-2
TGTGCCAGCAGTCGGTCTGCGTCGGCACACAATGAGCAGTTCTTC	CASSRSASAHNEQFF	TRBV6-5	.	.	TRBJ2-1
TGCAGCGCCCAGACAGACACCTATGGCTACACCTTC	CSAQTDTYGYTF	TRBV29-1	few	.	TRBJ1-2
TGTGCCAGCAGCCCAGGGATGGAGAGCTACACCTTC	CASSPGMESYTF	TRBV7-8	.	.	TRBJ1-2
TGTGCCAGCAGAATAGTAGCGGCCTTCTACAATGAGCAGTTCTTC	CASRIVAAFYNEQFF	TRBV6-5	.	.	TRBJ2-1
TGTGCCTGCCTCATTAGCGGGAGGACGTACGAGCAGTACTTC	CACLISGRTYEQYF	TRBV30	.	TRBD2	TRBJ2-7
TGTGCCAGTACCCTGGGAGGGACACTTAATCAGCCCCAGCATTTT	CASTLGGTLNQPQHF	TRBV19	few	.	TRBJ1-5
TGTGCCAGCAGTTCCAGAAATGAGCAGTTCTTC	CASSSRNEQFF	TRBV6-2/TRBV6-3	.	.	TRBJ2-1
TGTGCCACCAATGGGGGAGGGCAAACCACCGGGGAGCTGTTTTTT	CATNGGGQTTGELFF	TRBV10-3	.	TRBD2	TRBJ2-2
TGTGCCAGCAGCTTGAACAGGGGAAAGACCCAGTACTTC	CASSLNRGKTQYF	TRBV5-6	.	TRBD1	TRBJ2-5
TGTGCCAGCATCCACACAGCGAACACTGAAGCTTTCTTT	CASIHTANTEAFF	TRBV6-6	few	.	TRBJ1-1
TGTGCCAGCAGTTCGGAGGCTGATACGCAGTATTTT	CASSSEADTQYF	TRBV6-2/TRBV6-3	.	.	TRBJ2-3
TGTGCCAGCAGCTTGTGGAGCTCTGGAAACACCATATATTTT	CASSLWSSGNTIYF	TRBV5-6	few	.	TRBJ1-3
TGTGCCAGCAGCTTCCTAGACTACAATGAGCAGTTCTTC	CASSFLDYNEQFF	TRBV5-4	.	.	TRBJ2-1
TGTGCCAGCAGCTCAAACACCCAGGGGACTGAAGCTTTCTTT	CASSSNTQGTEAFF	TRBV7-2	.	.	TRBJ1-1
TGTGCCAGCAGCGTAGTTCCGGAGAGCACAGATACGCAGTATTTT	CASSVVPESTDTQYF	TRBV9	.	.	TRBJ2-3
TGTGCCAGCAGCTTAGTGCGGGAGCAACGTGAGCAGTTCTTC	CASSLVREQREQFF	TRBV7-9	.	TRBD2	TRBJ2-1
TGTGCCAGCAGCTTAGCGTTAGGGAACACCGGGGAGCTGTTTTTT	CASSLALGNTGELFF	TRBV7-2	.	.	TRBJ2-2
TGTGCCAGCAGCACGGGACGGCCGAACACCGGGGAGCTGTTTTTT	CASSTGRPNTGELFF	TRBV7-6	.	.	TRBJ2-2
TGTGCCAGCAGTTTGCCGGGAGGGTACGAGCAGTACTTC	CASSLPGGYEQYF	TRBV12-3/TRBV12-4	few	TRBD2	TRBJ2-7
TGCGCCAGCAGCCAAGATATTGGGGGGATACGGCCTGAAGCTTTCTTT	CASSQDIGGIRPEAFF	TRBV4-3	.	.	TRBJ1-1
TGTGCCTGGACCCGGACTAGCTTCGGGTACAATGAGCAGTTCTTC	CAWTRTSFGYNEQFF	TRBV30	once	TRBD2	TRBJ2-1
TGTGCCAGCAGCTTTACGGACGTTAACTATGGCTACACCTTC	CASSFTDVNYGYTF	TRBV5-5	.	.	TRBJ1-2
TGTGCCAGCAGTGACCAGGCTTCGGAGACCCAGTACTTC	CASSDQASETQYF	TRBV25-1	.	.	TRBJ2-5
TGTGCCAGCAGAAGTTCCAGGGGGAGGGATGAGCAGTTCTTC	CASRSSRGRDEQFF	TRBV4-2	.	.	TRBJ2-1
TGTGCCAGCTCACCAATTTCACATGGGGGCAATGAGCAGTTCTTC	CASSPISHGGNEQFF	TRBV18	.	.	TRBJ2-1
TGTGCCAGTAGTGATGGAGGGTTCTCTGAGCAGTTCTTC	CASSDGGFSEQFF	TRBV19	few	.	TRBJ2-1
TGCGCCAGCAGCTCGGGACTAGCGGGAAGGTATGGAAACGAGCAGTACTTC	CASSSGLAGRYGNEQYF	TRBV5-1	.	TRBD2	TRBJ2-7
TGTGCCAGCAGCTTACAGCCTACTGAAGCTTTCTTT	CASSLQPTEAFF	TRBV7-2	.	.	TRBJ1-1